This entry describes one T cell receptor beta chain. Its recognized antigen is unknown. No base quality information exists; no much larger clone differs at one position. The immunoSEQ Assay, a bias-controlled multiplex PCR, was used to amplify TCRbeta CDR3 regions from genomic DNA. The original pipeline was this. The number of nucleated cells in each sample was estimated by amplification of reference gene primers within the assay. To quantify the absolute abundance of each unique TCRbeta CDR3 rearrangement, sequence reads were collapsed and filtered. For each sample, productive Simpson clonality was calculated as the square root of Simpson's diversity index across productive rearrangements. What TCRdb holds here is the immuneACCESS table cut down to in-frame rearrangements. Part of the clones is not present; checked against another copy, under half of the missing clones reflect an unresolved V gene, and the others are unexplained. V, J and clone size derive from that table, while D and trimming were established from the DNA sequence. Within this sample are 250,000 or so clones, with around 90% of them counted one time only. The top ten clones comprise 0.94% of the sample.

Unmatched junction bases come to 6, with V trimmed by 4 bases and J by 0 bases. The CDR3 starts with the cysteine, ends with the phenylalanine, and has 16 residues. Only CDR3 DNA is held: 48 bases, read in frame from base 1. The CDR1 and CDR2 encoded by the germline V gene are SGHDT and YYEEEE. A second Seattle source provided samples from volunteer blood donors who had recovered from COVID-19. The collaborating institutions used their own protocols to collect whole blood in K2EDTA tubes. For TCRbeta analysis, collaborators shipped samples in one of three forms: frozen whole blood, isolated PBMCs, or DNA extracted from either of those sample types. The data were obtained in a study of blood T cell repertoires in COVID-19 (dated by TCRdb to about 2020). Background on the whole study: The collaborator samples originated in the United States, Italy and Spain and spanned the acute and convalescent phases of COVID-19. The dataset comprised deeply sampled blood TCRbeta repertoires from subjects exposed to, actively infected with, or recovered from COVID-19. The samples were drawn from the first 160 participants of the ongoing ImmuneRACE study and from 950 to 1,500 subjects provided by 6 global collaborators. Where HLA class I and class II types were available, the types were taken from metadata supplied by the sample provider, not from assay-based typing. The prospective study material was composed of cDNA or gDNA derived from T cells, B-cell-depleted T cells, or PBMCs. The repertoires were made available in a free public database intended to serve as a resource for research on the immune response to SARS-CoV-2. The sample metadata nearly always contained a de-identified subject ID, COVID-19 status, age in years and sex. What the authors observed across the whole study: How much clinical and demographic metadata was included differed by source and by participant, and the metadata was provided uncurated.

This clonotype originated in a woman in her thirties or forties who had recovered from COVID-19. The sequence joins TRBV5-6 to TRBJ2-1; TRBD2 fits 8 bases in the junction. Input material: peripheral blood. The CDR3 region has the sequence CASSRPGTSSYNEQFF. The DNA sequence is TGTGCCAGCAGCAGACCCGGGACTAGCTCCTACAATGAGCAGTTCTTC.